Below, 10 T cell receptor beta chains from the same sample are listed, as sequenced in a study of control samples from healthy donors and cancer patients. Sequenced by immunoSEQ multiplex PCR; TCRdb stores in-frame clones only, minus some. There are roughly 93,000 clones in the sample; 85% to 90% occur only once, and less than 10% lies in the top ten. Sequenced sample: PBMCs. The receptors were sampled from a woman aged 45-65 years with colorectal cancer.

A few counts support this clone. This chain links TRBV3-1 (or the pseudogene TRBV3-2) with TRBJ2-2, with TRBD1 matching over 8 bases. The V and J ends lost 1 base and 6 bases, in that order; junction bases with no gene match: 7. Germline lookup yields CDR1 LGHDT and CDR2 YNNKEL (reference sequence). This CDR3 comprises 16 residues. The DNA for the CDR3 is TGTGCCAGCAGCCAAGGGGCAGGGGGCAAGTCCGGGGAGCTGTTTTTT. Translation gives CASSQGAGGKSGELFF.

This clone was counted once. DNA of the CDR3: TGTGCCAGCAGTGAAGCGCGGGATGAGCAGTTCTTC. It yields the protein CASSEARDEQFF. The chain uses TRBV2 and TRBJ2-1; tentative D call: TRBD2 (5 bases). The germline V gene has CDR1 SNHLY and CDR2 FYNNEI. Trimming took 0 bases from V and 8 from J, leaving 5 bases between them. The CDR3 has 12 amino acids.

This chain uses TRBV27 with TRBJ1-4; weak D call: TRBD1 (5 bases). This CDR3 contains 14 residues. The V gene's germline CDR1 is MNHEY and CDR2 SMNVEV (reference sequence). V lost 5 bases to trimming and J lost 7 bases, with 14 bases between them. CDR3 residues: CASSIGHRGEKLFF. The CDR3 coding sequence is TGTGCCAGCAGTATAGGACACCGCGGTGAAAAACTGTTTTTT.

This rearrangement joins TRBV19 to TRBJ1-4; D gene unclear. The CDR3 extends over 13 amino acids. V shed 3 bases and J shed 8 bases, with 10 bases lying between them. Per germline, CDR1 LNHDA and CDR2 SQIVND (reference sequence). CDR3 nucleotide sequence: TGTGCCAGTAGTATTAGTAGCCTCGAAAAACTGTTTTTT. Translating it yields CASSISSLEKLFF.

This clone was seen a single time. This chain links TRBV21-1 with TRBJ2-7; the table calls TRBD2, which could not be checked here. TRBV21-1 is shown as a pseudogene. The CDR3 is made up of 13 amino acids. CDR3 sequence: CASSPGGIYEQYV. CDR3 bases: TGTGCCAGCAGCCCCGGGGGGATCTACGAGCAGTACGTC.

This clone was picked up one time. J is TRBJ1-2 and V is TRBV9; D remains ambiguous. V shed 0 bases and J shed 6 bases, with 12 bases lying between them. This CDR3 spans 14 amino acids. CDR1 and CDR2 (germline): SGDLS, YYNGEE. As DNA, the CDR3 is TGTGCCAGCAGCGTAGGTGGGAGGGAGGATGGCTACACCTTC. It codes for CASSVGGREDGYTF.

This chain uses TRBV6-4 with TRBJ1-1, with D uncertain. Germline loops: CDR1 MRHNA, CDR2 SNTAGT. The CDR3 sequence is 14 residues long. The germline V and J ends were trimmed by 0 bases and 3 bases, with 8 bases remaining between them. CDR3 DNA sequence: TGTGCCAGCAGTGACTCGAATCGCGACACTGAAGCTTTCTTT. This gives the protein CASSDSNRDTEAFF.

The gene calls are TRBV5-6 and TRBJ2-5; TRBD1 matches at 8 bases. The V and J ends lost 4 bases and 5 bases, in that order; junction bases with no gene match: 7. The CDR3 runs 14 residues. Germline lookup yields CDR1 SGHDT and CDR2 YYEEEE. The CDR3 reads CASSPGQVGETQYF. Here the CDR3 DNA reads TGTGCCAGCAGCCCGGGACAGGTGGGCGAGACCCAGTACTTC.

This rearrangement joins TRBV15 to TRBJ2-5; tentative D call: TRBD2 (6 bases). The CDR3 covers 12 residues. The V gene lost 9 bases and the J gene lost 1 base, with 9 bases spanning the gap. CDR1 LNHNV and CDR2 YYDKDF come from the germline V gene (reference sequence). In nucleotides, the CDR3 is TGTGCCACGTCGGAGGGCCAAGAGACCCAGTACTTC. Protein: CATSEGQETQYF. The full variable domain, completed using reference TRBV15 and TRBJ2-5, is DAMVIQNPRYQVTQFGKPVTLSCSQTLNHNVMYWYQQKSSQAPKLLFHYYDKDFNNEADTPDNFQSRRPNTSFCFLDIRSPGLGDTAMYLCATSEGQETQYFGPGTRLLVL.

This clone has more than one count but fewer than ten. The J gene is TRBJ1-5, the V gene TRBV4-3, with 8 bases aligning to TRBD1. The CDR3 runs to 17 residues. Losses at the gene ends were 3 bases for V and 6 bases for J; bases not matched to a gene: 13. Per the germline V gene, CDR1 is LGHNA and CDR2 is YSLEER. In DNA, the CDR3 is TGCGCCAGCAGCCACCACGAGCCGCAGGGGGCCGGTCAGCCCCAGCATTTT. Protein sequence: CASSHHEPQGAGQPQHF.